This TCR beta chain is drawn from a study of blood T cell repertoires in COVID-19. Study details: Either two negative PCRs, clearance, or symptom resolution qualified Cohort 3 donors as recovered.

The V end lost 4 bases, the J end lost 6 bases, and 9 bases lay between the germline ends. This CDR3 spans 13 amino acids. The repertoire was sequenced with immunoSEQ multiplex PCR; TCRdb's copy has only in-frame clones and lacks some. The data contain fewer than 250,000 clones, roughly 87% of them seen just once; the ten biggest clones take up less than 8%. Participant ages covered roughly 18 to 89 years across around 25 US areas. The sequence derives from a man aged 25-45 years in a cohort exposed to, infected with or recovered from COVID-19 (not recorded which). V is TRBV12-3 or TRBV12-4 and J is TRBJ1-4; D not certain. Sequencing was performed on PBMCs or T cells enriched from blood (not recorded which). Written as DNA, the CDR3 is TGTGCCAGCAGTTCCCGACGGGATGAAAAACTGTTTTTT. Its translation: CASSSRRDEKLFF.